The clone carrying this TCR beta chain was seen at least ten times. Per the germline V gene, CDR1 is SNHLY and CDR2 is FYNNEI. The V gene end was trimmed by 6 bases and the J gene end by 0 bases; junction bases not matched to a gene: 14. This CDR3 spans 20 amino acids. TCRdb reprocessed the reads via MiXCR and lists one record per CDR3 protein. The sample records 490,000 or so distinct CDR3 sequences, about 11% being singletons. These data belong to a study of T cell repertoires in cytomegalovirus infection. Sample: PBMCs. The sequence was obtained from a human donor in good health (CMV status not recorded). Some clones in this sample may be carry-over from other donors' samples. The chain carries TRBV2 and TRBJ1-6; 10 nucleotides line up with TRBD1. The CDR3 region has the DNA TGTGCCAGCAGCTCATCGAGGGGACAGGGGATGAGCTCCTATAATTCACCCCTCCACTTT. Protein product: CASSSSRGQGMSSYNSPLHF.